Below are 9 T cell receptor beta chains sequenced from a single sample in a study of blood T cell repertoires in COVID-19. Sequencing used immunoSEQ multiplex PCR; TCRdb keeps in-frame clones, though not all of them. The sample consists of 200,000 to 250,000 clones, about nine tenths of them appearing once. Sequences were obtained from peripheral blood. All receptors derive from a woman aged 60-75 years with acute or convalescent COVID-19.

This chain links TRBV27 with TRBJ1-1, with TRBD1 as a possible D gene (5 bases). Deletions cut 4 bases from V and 4 bases from J, with 25 bases between. The CDR3 covers 18 residues. The germline V gene encodes CDR1 MNHEY and CDR2 SMNVEV (reference sequence). Here the CDR3 DNA reads TGTGCCAGCAGTTCCTCTCCGAGACAGACCAGAGTGAGCACTGAAGCTTTCTTT. Amino acids: CASSSSPRQTRVSTEAFF.

The chain has TRBV29-1 and TRBJ2-5; 8 nucleotides line up with TRBD1. The CDR3 runs 12 residues. Germline V CDR1 and CDR2: SQVTM, ANQGSEA. V was clipped by 7 bases and J by 2 bases; unmatched bases: 3. The CDR3 protein is CSGGDRQETQYF. The CDR3 DNA is TGCAGCGGGGGGGACAGGCAAGAGACCCAGTACTTC.

The rearrangement joins TRBV12-3 or TRBV12-4 to TRBJ1-2; 7 bases fit TRBD1. The CDR3 contains 13 residues. The junction had 11 bases not matched to a gene; V was cut back by 8 bases and J by 8 bases. CDR3 nucleotide sequence: TGTGCCAGCGCTTCCAACAGGGGCGGGGGCTACACCTTC. Its translation: CASASNRGGGYTF.

The CDR3 reads CASSKRLSGNTIYF. The CDR3 DNA follows: TGTGCCAGTAGTAAGCGGCTCTCTGGAAACACCATATATTTT. The rearrangement joins TRBV19 to TRBJ1-3; no clear D. Germline V CDR1 and CDR2: LNHDA, SQIVND (reference sequence). Deletions cut 4 bases from V and 0 bases from J, with 7 bases between. The CDR3 covers 14 residues.

CDR3 protein: CASRIAARDTQYF. The CDR3 DNA follows: TGTGCCAGCAGAATTGCTGCCAGAGATACGCAGTATTTT. The chain uses TRBV28 and TRBJ2-3; D remains unclear. V was trimmed by 6 bases and J by 5 bases, leaving 12 bases between them. CDR1 and CDR2 from the germline V gene are MDHEN and SYDVKM. The CDR3 contains 13 residues.

V is TRBV11-3 and J is TRBJ2-5; TRBD2 matches 11 bases. The CDR3 totals 16 residues. Per the germline V gene, CDR1 is SGHNT and CDR2 is YENEEA. V trimming: 1 base; J trimming: 5 bases; junction bases outside the gene matches: 6. As DNA, the CDR3 is TGTGCCAGCAGCTTAGGACTAGCGGGGCGAGGGGAGACCCAGTACTTC. Translation gives CASSLGLAGRGETQYF.

The rearrangement uses TRBV6-5 and TRBJ2-5; the D is unclear. CDR1 is MNHEY, CDR2 SVGAGI, per germline. The V gene lost 6 bases and the J gene lost 5 bases, with 7 bases spanning the gap. This CDR3 is built from 11 residues. CDR3 region: CASRTIETQYF. CDR3 bases: TGTGCCAGCAGAACTATTGAGACCCAGTACTTC.

The chain joins TRBV6-5 to TRBJ1-1; possible D gene TRBD1, 5 bases. The V end was cut by 10 bases, the J end by 3 bases, with 18 bases between. Germline-derived CDR1 and CDR2 are MNHEY and SVGAGI. This CDR3 region has 14 residues. The CDR3: CATRWGDEDTEAFF. In DNA, the CDR3 is TGTGCCACCCGTTGGGGGGATGAGGACACTGAAGCTTTCTTT.

The chain carries TRBV6-5 and TRBJ1-2; 7 bases are shared with TRBD1. The V gene end was trimmed by 6 bases and the J gene end by 7 bases; junction bases not matched to a gene: 8. CDR3 length: 13 amino acids. The V gene's germline CDR1 is MNHEY and CDR2 SVGAGI. CDR3 amino acids: CASRYTGDGGYTF. In DNA form, the CDR3 reads TGTGCCAGCAGGTACACAGGGGATGGTGGCTACACCTTC.